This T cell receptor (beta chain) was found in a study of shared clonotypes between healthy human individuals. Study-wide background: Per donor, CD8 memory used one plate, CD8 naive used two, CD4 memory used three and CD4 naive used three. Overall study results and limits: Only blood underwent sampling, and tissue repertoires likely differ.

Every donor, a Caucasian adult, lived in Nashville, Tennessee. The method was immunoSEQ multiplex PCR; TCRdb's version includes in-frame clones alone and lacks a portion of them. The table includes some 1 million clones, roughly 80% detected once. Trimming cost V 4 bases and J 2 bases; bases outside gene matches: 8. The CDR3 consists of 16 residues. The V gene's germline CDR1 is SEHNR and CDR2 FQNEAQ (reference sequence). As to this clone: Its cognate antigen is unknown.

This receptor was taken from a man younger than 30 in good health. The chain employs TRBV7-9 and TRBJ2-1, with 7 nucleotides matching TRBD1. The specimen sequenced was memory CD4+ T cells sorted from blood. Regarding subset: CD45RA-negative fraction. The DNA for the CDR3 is TGTGCCAGCAGCTCACAACAGGGGCACCCCTACAATGAGCAGTTCTTC. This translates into CASSSQQGHPYNEQFF.